The entry that follows covers one T cell receptor (beta chain) sequence. Its antigen is unknown. The CDR3 is 15 amino acids. With 3 bases clipped from V and 4 bases from J, the junction kept 5 bases outside the gene matches. From germline, CDR1 is SGHAT and CDR2 FQNNGV. This sample is part of a study of CD8+CD57+ T cells in acquired aplastic anemia. Study as a whole: Mean DNA quantity obtained from sorted CD4+ and CD8+ cells was approximately 3 ug. General study points: For CD8+ Simpson's diversity, patients and controls showed no significant difference. There were 25 to 35 CD8+ CDR3 sequences that occurred in both patients and controls.

Genomic DNA, serving as template, underwent TCR beta VDJ and CDR3 profiling. Each CDR3 protein is one row after TCRdb ran MiXCR on the reads. The table has roughly 300,000 distinct CDR3 sequences, roughly three fifths seen once. This chain joins TRBV11-2 and TRBJ2-7; TRBD1 matches at 11 bases. The sequencing input was sorted CD4+, CD8+, or CD8+CD57+ T cells (not recorded which) from PBMCs. The receptor was isolated from a human donor with severe aplastic anemia or a healthy control (not recorded which). DNA of the CDR3: TGTGCCAGCAGCTTCCCGGGACAGGGGGTATACGAGCAGTACTTC. Its translation is CASSFPGQGVYEQYF.